This passage covers 30 T cell receptor beta chains from one sample sequenced in a study of memory CD4+ T cells and cytomegalovirus serostatus. The protocol was immunoSEQ multiplex PCR, while the TCRdb copy is restricted to in-frame clones and leaves out a portion. The sample includes 85,000 to 100,000 clones, 75% to 90% of them seen just once. The sort gate was single viable CD3+CD4+CD8-CD45RO+ cells for memory CD4+ T cells. The sequenced sample was memory CD4+ T cells from blood. The receptors stem from an adult in good health and CMV-seropositive.

This chain uses TRBV5-1 with TRBJ2-5; perhaps TRBD1 as D (6 bases). The germline V and J ends were trimmed by 2 bases and 4 bases, with 18 bases remaining between them. Germline loops: CDR1 SGHRS, CDR2 YFSETQ. This CDR3 is built from 16 residues. CDR3 amino acids: CASSFGQGLGLETQYF. Written as DNA, the CDR3 is TGCGCCAGCAGCTTCGGTCAGGGGCTGGGTTTAGAGACCCAGTACTTC.

The chain joins TRBV18 to TRBJ1-1; D remains unclear. V lost 4 bases and J 1 base, leaving 10 bases between the germline ends. The germline CDR1 and CDR2 sequences are KGHSH and LQKENI. There are 14 residues in the CDR3. CDR3 sequence reads: CASSQGRGNTEAFF. The CDR3, as DNA: TGTGCCAGCTCACAGGGTCGTGGGAACACTGAAGCTTTCTTT.

CDR3 DNA sequence: TGTGCCAGCAGCTCTCAAGGGGCTAACACTGAAGCTTTCTTT. It translates to CASSSQGANTEAFF. The rearrangement uses TRBV6-6 and TRBJ1-1, with TRBD1 as a possible D gene (5 bases). V was clipped by 6 bases and J by 2 bases, with 13 bases between them. There are 14 residues in the CDR3. Germline V gene lookup returns CDR1 MNHNY and CDR2 SVGAGI (reference sequence).

Of note for this clone: At one boundary the junction diverges from the germline segment, which might be a read error. The rearrangement links TRBV6-5 to TRBJ1-2; 8 bases agree with TRBD1. The CDR3 length is 15 residues. Germline CDR1 reads MNHEY; CDR2 reads SVGAGI. In DNA, the CDR3 is TGTGCCATCAGTGCCCTCGGACAGGGTGGGGATGGCTACACCTTC. It is translated as CAISALGQGGDGYTF.

J is TRBJ2-5 and V is TRBV7-9; a possible D gene is TRBD1 (6 bases). Germline-derived CDR1 and CDR2 are SEHNR and FQNEAQ (reference sequence). The CDR3 is 18 amino acids. The V end lost 1 base, the J end lost 5 bases, and 23 bases lay between the germline ends. The CDR3 DNA reads as TGTGCCAGCAGCTTAGATTCGTGGTGGGGCAGGGGAGCGGAGACCCAGTACTTC. Translated, it gives CASSLDSWWGRGAETQYF.

The table lists this clone with a few counts. The chain carries TRBV18 and TRBJ2-1; 7 positions agree with TRBD2. This CDR3 spans 16 amino acids. The germline CDR1 and CDR2 sequences are KGHSH and LQKENI. The trim removed 1 base at V and 2 bases at J, leaving 5 bases unmatched. The CDR3 DNA reads as TGTGCCAGCTCACCACGTCTAGCGGAGACCTACAATGAGCAGTTCTTC. It encodes CASSPRLAETYNEQFF.

V is TRBV6-5 and J is TRBJ2-5, with TRBD2 matching over 10 bases. After removal of 2 bases from V and 3 bases from J, the junction contained 6 bases not matched to a gene. Germline CDR1 is MNHEY and CDR2 is SVGAGI. The length of the CDR3 is 16 residues. For the CDR3, the DNA is TGTGCCAGCAGTTACCACATACTAGCGGGAAAAGAGACCCAGTACTTC. It translates to CASSYHILAGKETQYF.

The chain uses TRBV2 and TRBJ1-2; TRBD1 matches at 9 bases. Germline assignment: CDR1 SNHLY and CDR2 FYNNEI. The CDR3 runs 15 residues. With 3 bases clipped from V and 4 bases from J, the junction kept 6 bases outside the gene matches. In DNA form, the CDR3 reads TGTGCCAGCAGTGATGTGACAGGGGGACTCTATGGCTACACCTTC. Its protein is CASSDVTGGLYGYTF.

The V and J genes are TRBV27 and TRBJ2-3; D is ambiguous. Germline-derived CDR1 and CDR2 are MNHEY and SMNVEV (reference sequence). The CDR3 runs 12 residues. Trimming took 2 bases from V and 1 from J, leaving 1 base between them. The CDR3 sequence: CASSLGTDTQYF. The CDR3 DNA sequence: TGTGCCAGCAGTTTAGGCACAGATACGCAGTATTTT.

The chain has TRBV4-1 and TRBJ1-1; a weak D match, TRBD1 (5 bases). V lost 6 bases and J lost 0, with 17 bases in between. The CDR3 totals 16 residues. The germline V gene encodes CDR1 MGHRA and CDR2 YSYEKL. CDR3 coding DNA: TGCGCCAGCAGAGACGTAGGAGACAGTCTGAACACTGAAGCTTTCTTT. It encodes CASRDVGDSLNTEAFF.

The CDR3 sequence: CASRTVQAVDNEKLFF. The DNA of the CDR3 is TGTGCCAGCCGTACGGTACAGGCGGTAGATAATGAAAAACTGTTTTTT. The chain links TRBV28 to TRBJ1-4; tentative D call: TRBD1 (5 bases). The CDR3 totals 16 residues. Germline values: CDR1 MDHEN, CDR2 SYDVKM. The V end was cut by 8 bases, the J end by 4 bases, with 20 bases between.

The chain has TRBV27 and TRBJ2-7; 11 bases align to TRBD2. Germline CDR1 and CDR2: MNHEY and SMNVEV (reference sequence). The CDR3 is made up of 16 amino acids. The DNA of the CDR3 is TGTGCTGCTGGGACTAGCGGCCACCCCGGGTCCTACGAGCAGTACTTC. It yields the protein CAAGTSGHPGSYEQYF.

This clone was counted between two and nine times. The gene calls are TRBV29-1 and TRBJ2-1, with TRBD2 identical over 7 bases. CDR1 is SQVTM and CDR2 is ANQGSEA in the germline V gene. There are 14 residues in the CDR3. Losses at the gene ends were 4 bases for V and 6 bases for J; bases not matched to a gene: 9. CDR3 in DNA: TGCAGCGTTGTGGCAGCCTGGGAGGGCAATGAGCAGTTCTTC. Its protein product is CSVVAAWEGNEQFF.

Turning to this clone: The DNA is left out, because the CDR3 cannot be placed on it with certainty; the CDR3 is given as TCRdb lists it. The gene calls are TRBV29-1 and TRBJ1-2; the D call in the table, TRBD1, was not verified against the DNA. Germline lookup yields CDR1 SQVTM and CDR2 ANQGSEA. Inclusive of both ends, the CDR3 amounts to 10 amino acids. The CDR3 loop is CSVGTGAHTF.

This rearrangement joins TRBV23-1 to TRBJ2-7; D not certain. TRBV23-1 is an open reading frame whose function is uncertain. Trimming left V 3 bases short and J 0 bases short, with 6 bases between. The CDR3 consists of 13 residues. Here the CDR3 reads CASSHHDSYEQYF. The DNA for the CDR3 is TGCGCCAGCAGTCACCATGACTCCTACGAGCAGTACTTC.

In its sample, this clone was seen once. V usage is TRBV4-3 and J usage is TRBJ2-6; the D is unclear. Germline V gene lookup returns CDR1 LGHNA and CDR2 YSLEER. Trimming took off 2 bases at V and 0 bases at J, with 14 bases between the two ends. The CDR3 runs to 18 residues. CDR3 protein: CASSQRRDTSSGANVLTF. The CDR3 nucleotides are TGCGCCAGCAGCCAACGACGCGACACATCCTCTGGGGCCAACGTCCTGACTTTC.

V and J are TRBV29-1 and TRBJ2-7; 11 nucleotides agree with TRBD1. V was clipped by 2 bases and J by 6 bases; unmatched bases: 3. The germline V gene has CDR1 SQVTM and CDR2 ANQGSEA. There are 13 residues in the CDR3. CDR3 protein: CSVETDRGLEQYF. The CDR3 region has the DNA TGCAGCGTTGAAACGGACAGGGGGCTCGAGCAGTACTTC.

The rearrangement links TRBV9 to TRBJ1-1; 8 nucleotides agree with TRBD1. CDR3 size: 15 residues. The trim removed 4 bases at V and 2 bases at J, leaving 7 bases unmatched. Germline CDR1 reads SGDLS; CDR2 reads YYNGEE. CDR3 in amino acids: CASSPLGQGNTEAFF. CDR3 DNA: TGTGCCAGCAGCCCGCTAGGACAGGGAAACACTGAAGCTTTCTTT.

This chain links TRBV10-3 with TRBJ2-3; unclear D gene. Trimming took off 7 bases at V and 5 bases at J, with 7 bases between the two ends. Looked up from germline, CDR1 is ENHRY and CDR2 is SYGVKD. The CDR3 runs 11 residues. The CDR3 DNA reads TGTGCCATCATGGGCGTAGATACGCAGTATTTT. This gives the protein CAIMGVDTQYF.

The V and J genes are TRBV30 and TRBJ2-3; TRBD1 might be the D (6 bases). Trimming shortened V by 0 bases and J by 3 bases, and 22 bases separated the two germline ends. There are 18 residues in the CDR3. Looked up from germline, CDR1 is GTSNPN and CDR2 is SVGIG (reference sequence). CDR3 nucleotide sequence: TGTGCCTGGAGTGTATGGGTAGGTCCAGGGGCTAGGACAGATACGCAGTATTTT. Amino acids: CAWSVWVGPGARTDTQYF. Combining the CDR3 with reference TRBV30 and TRBJ2-3 gives the whole variable domain SQTIHQWPATLVQPVGSPLSLECTVEGTSNPNLYWYRQAAGRGLQLLFYSVGIGQISSEVPQNLSASRPQDRQFILSSKKLLLSDSGFYLCAWSVWVGPGARTDTQYFGPGTRLTVL.

This chain joins TRBV18 and TRBJ2-7; D may be TRBD1 (6 bases). The CDR3 spans 13 residues. Germline loops: CDR1 KGHSH, CDR2 LQKENI. The ends were cut back, 0 bases at V and 5 bases at J, with 8 bases in the middle. CDR3 amino acids: CASSPPGAHEQYF. The CDR3 DNA follows: TGTGCCAGCTCACCACCGGGGGCCCACGAGCAGTACTTC.

This clone was counted once. V is TRBV7-2 and J is TRBJ1-5; tentative D call: TRBD1 (5 bases). The germline V and J ends were trimmed by 6 bases and 1 base, with 10 bases remaining between them. This CDR3 spans 14 amino acids. Germline CDR1 SGHTA, CDR2 FQGNSA. The CDR3 protein is CASSLRDSNQPQHF. CDR3 sequence (DNA): TGTGCCAGCAGTCTCCGGGACAGCAATCAGCCCCAGCATTTT.

The gene calls are TRBV27 and TRBJ2-7, with D perhaps matching TRBD2 (6 bases). The germline gives CDR1 MNHEY, CDR2 SMNVEV (reference sequence). V lost 2 bases, J lost 3 bases, and 14 bases lay in between. This CDR3 has 15 residues. The CDR3 DNA reads TGTGCCAGCAGTTTAAAAGGGGCGGGGAACTACGAGCAGTACTTC. Translation: CASSLKGAGNYEQYF.

The V and J genes are TRBV6-5 and TRBJ1-4; no reliable D call. The CDR3 is 13 residues long. Trimming took 5 bases from V and 4 from J, leaving 8 bases between them. Germline-derived CDR1 and CDR2 are MNHEY and SVGAGI. CDR3 in DNA: TGTGCCAGCAGTCGGGCGGTTAATGAAAAACTGTTTTTT. This codes for CASSRAVNEKLFF.

The rearrangement uses TRBV5-1 and TRBJ2-4; possibly TRBD1 for D (6 bases). Germline V gene lookup returns CDR1 SGHRS and CDR2 YFSETQ. Trimming cost V 0 bases and J 0 bases, with 16 bases left between them. CDR3 length: 18 residues. The CDR3: CASSLEIGQTIAKNIQYF. The CDR3 DNA is TGCGCCAGCAGCTTGGAAATTGGACAGACAATAGCCAAAAACATTCAGTACTTC.

This chain uses TRBV11-1 with TRBJ2-7; no clear D gene. There are 15 residues in the CDR3. Trimming pared 3 bases from V and 2 bases from J, leaving 14 bases between. Germline loops: CDR1 SGHAT, CDR2 FQDESV (reference sequence). The CDR3 loop reads CASSFDRMPTYEQYF. The CDR3, as DNA: TGTGCCAGCAGCTTTGACCGAATGCCTACCTACGAGCAGTACTTC.

This clone was counted between two and nine times. The genes are TRBV5-1 and TRBJ2-7; D unclear. With 0 bases removed from V and 2 bases from J, the gap between germline ends came to 15 bases. Germline V gene data show CDR1 as SGHRS and CDR2 as YFSETQ. The CDR3 covers 16 residues. The CDR3 nucleotides are TGCGCCAGCAGCTTGGGGAAGGCAGGCCCCACCTACGAGCAGTACTTC. Translation gives CASSLGKAGPTYEQYF.

This chain connects TRBV5-4 to TRBJ2-3, with no clear D. The CDR3 sequence is 15 residues long. V was pared by 0 bases and J by 3 bases, with 11 bases between. CDR1 and CDR2 from the germline V gene are SGHNT and YYREEE (reference sequence). CDR3 region: CASSLAGAMTDTQYF. DNA for the CDR3: TGTGCCAGCAGCTTGGCAGGTGCTATGACAGATACGCAGTATTTT.

This chain uses TRBV5-1 with TRBJ2-1, with 14 bases lining up with TRBD2. The CDR3 runs to 17 residues. V was clipped by 4 bases and J by 7 bases; unmatched bases: 10. CDR1 is SGHRS and CDR2 is YFSETQ in the germline V gene. CDR3 sequence: CASSPGTSGSMWNEQFF. The CDR3 DNA sequence: TGCGCCAGCAGCCCAGGGACTAGCGGGAGTATGTGGAATGAGCAGTTCTTC.

The V call is TRBV10-1, the J call TRBJ2-1, with D uncertain. This CDR3 contains 12 residues. The germline CDR1 and CDR2 sequences are WNHNN and SYGVQD (reference sequence). The V and J ends lost 4 bases and 5 bases respectively, with 6 bases between them. DNA for the CDR3: TGCGCCAGCAGTGCGGGCCACAATGAGCAGTTCTTC. Translating gives CASSAGHNEQFF.